This entry concerns a single TCR beta chain. The data derive from a study of shared clonotypes between healthy human individuals. The V gene lost 9 bases and the J gene lost 5 bases, with 16 bases spanning the gap. This CDR3 region has 13 residues. Germline V gene lookup returns CDR1 LNHNV and CDR2 YYDKDF (reference sequence). Generated by immunoSEQ multiplex PCR, the TCRdb table keeps only in-frame clones and is missing some. The sample carries 2 million or so clones, around 95% recorded once. The origin of this receptor is a man aged 18 to 29 in good health. V gene TRBV15 combines with J gene TRBJ2-5; possibly TRBD2 for D (5 bases). The material sequenced was naive CD4+ T cells sorted from blood. Subset denoted: CD45RA+ positively selected. CDR3 loop: CATRDWAAETQYF. In nucleotides, the CDR3 is TGTGCCACACGGGATTGGGCAGCGGAGACCCAGTACTTC.